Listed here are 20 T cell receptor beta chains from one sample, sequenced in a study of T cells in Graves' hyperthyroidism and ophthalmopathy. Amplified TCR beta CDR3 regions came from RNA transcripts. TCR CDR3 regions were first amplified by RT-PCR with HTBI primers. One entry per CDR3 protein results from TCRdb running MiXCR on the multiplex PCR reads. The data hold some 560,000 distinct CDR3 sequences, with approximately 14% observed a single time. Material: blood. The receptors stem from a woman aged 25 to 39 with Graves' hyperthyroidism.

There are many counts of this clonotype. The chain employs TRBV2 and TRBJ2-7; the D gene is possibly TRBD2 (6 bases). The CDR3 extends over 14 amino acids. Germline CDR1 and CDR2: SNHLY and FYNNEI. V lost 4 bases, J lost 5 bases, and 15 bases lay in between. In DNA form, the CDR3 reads TGTGCCAGCAGTGTCGTGGGGGGTGCGGACGAGCAGTACTTC. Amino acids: CASSVVGGADEQYF.

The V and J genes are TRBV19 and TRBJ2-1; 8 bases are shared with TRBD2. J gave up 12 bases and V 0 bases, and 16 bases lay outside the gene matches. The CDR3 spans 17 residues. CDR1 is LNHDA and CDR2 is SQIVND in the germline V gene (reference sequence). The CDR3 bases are TGTGCCAGTAGTATAGATCGCCCTAGCGGGCCCTTTGGGATGCAGTTCTTC. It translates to CASSIDRPSGPFGMQFF.

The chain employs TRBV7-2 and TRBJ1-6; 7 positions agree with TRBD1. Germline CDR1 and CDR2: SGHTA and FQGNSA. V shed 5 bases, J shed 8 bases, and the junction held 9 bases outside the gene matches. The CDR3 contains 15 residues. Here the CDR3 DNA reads TGTGCCAGCAGCACGCACGGGGACAGCGATTCACCCCTCCACTTT. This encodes CASSTHGDSDSPLHF.

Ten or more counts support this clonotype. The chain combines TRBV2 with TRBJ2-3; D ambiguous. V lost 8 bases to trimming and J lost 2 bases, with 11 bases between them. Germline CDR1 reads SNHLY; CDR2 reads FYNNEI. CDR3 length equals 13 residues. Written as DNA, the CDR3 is TGTGCCAGCCGGCCAAGGATCACAGATACGCAGTATTTT. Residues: CASRPRITDTQYF.

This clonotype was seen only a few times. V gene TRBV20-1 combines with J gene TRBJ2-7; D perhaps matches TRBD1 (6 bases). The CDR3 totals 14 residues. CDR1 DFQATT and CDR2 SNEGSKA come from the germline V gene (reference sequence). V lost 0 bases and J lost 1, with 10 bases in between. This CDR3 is CSARDKQGSYEQYF. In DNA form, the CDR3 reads TGCAGTGCTAGAGACAAACAGGGTTCCTACGAGCAGTACTTC.

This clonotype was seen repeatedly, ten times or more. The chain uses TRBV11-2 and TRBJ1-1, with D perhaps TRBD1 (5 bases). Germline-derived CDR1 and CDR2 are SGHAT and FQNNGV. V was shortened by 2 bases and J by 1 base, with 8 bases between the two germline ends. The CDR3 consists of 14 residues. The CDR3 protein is CASSLSTGNTEAFF. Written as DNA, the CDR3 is TGTGCCAGCAGCTTATCCACAGGGAACACTGAAGCTTTCTTT.

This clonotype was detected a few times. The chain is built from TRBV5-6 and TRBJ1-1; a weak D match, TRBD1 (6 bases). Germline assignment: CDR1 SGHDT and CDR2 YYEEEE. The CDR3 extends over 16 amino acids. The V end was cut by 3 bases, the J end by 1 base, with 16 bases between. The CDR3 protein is CASSWTWEGENTEAFF. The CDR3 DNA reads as TGTGCCAGCAGCTGGACGTGGGAGGGGGAGAACACTGAAGCTTTCTTT.

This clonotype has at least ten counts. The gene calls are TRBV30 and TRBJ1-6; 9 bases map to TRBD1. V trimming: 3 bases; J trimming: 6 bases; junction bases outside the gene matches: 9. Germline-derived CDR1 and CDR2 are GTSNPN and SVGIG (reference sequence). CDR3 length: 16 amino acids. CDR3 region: CAWSQATGGGNSPLHF. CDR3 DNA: TGTGCCTGGAGCCAAGCAACAGGGGGCGGTAATTCACCCCTCCACTTT.

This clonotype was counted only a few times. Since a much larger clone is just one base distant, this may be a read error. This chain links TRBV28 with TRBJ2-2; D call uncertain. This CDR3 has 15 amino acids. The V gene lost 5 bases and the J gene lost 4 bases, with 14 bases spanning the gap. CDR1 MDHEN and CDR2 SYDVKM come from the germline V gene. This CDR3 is CASSPPLSSTGELFF. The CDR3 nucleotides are TGTGCCAGCAGTCCCCCCCTGTCGAGCACCGGGGAGCTGTTTTTT.

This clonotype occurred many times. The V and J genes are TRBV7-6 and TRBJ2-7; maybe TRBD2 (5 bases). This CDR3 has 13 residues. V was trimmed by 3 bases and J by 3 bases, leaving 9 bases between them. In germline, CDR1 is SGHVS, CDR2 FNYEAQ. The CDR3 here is CASSLRVDYEQYF. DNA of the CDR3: TGTGCCAGCAGCTTGAGGGTGGACTACGAGCAGTACTTC.

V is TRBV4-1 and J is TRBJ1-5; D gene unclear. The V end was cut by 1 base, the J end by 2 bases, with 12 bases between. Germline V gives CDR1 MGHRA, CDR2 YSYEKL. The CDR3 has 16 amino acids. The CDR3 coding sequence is TGCGCCAGCAGCCAAGCGGGAATTGGAGGCAATCAGCCCCAGCATTTT. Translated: CASSQAGIGGNQPQHF.

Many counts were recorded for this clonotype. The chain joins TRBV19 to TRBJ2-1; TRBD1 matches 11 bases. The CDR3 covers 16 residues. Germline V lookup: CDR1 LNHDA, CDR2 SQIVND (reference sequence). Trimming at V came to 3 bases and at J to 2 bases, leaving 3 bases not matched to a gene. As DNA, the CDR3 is TGTGCCAGTAGTATCGAGGGACAGGGGGCCTACAATGAGCAGTTCTTC. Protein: CASSIEGQGAYNEQFF. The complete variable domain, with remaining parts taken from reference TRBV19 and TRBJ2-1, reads DGGITQSPKYLFRKEGQNVTLSCEQNLNHDAMYWYRQDPGQGLRLIYYSQIVNDFQKGDIAEGYSVSREKKESFPLTVTSAQKNPTAFYLCASSIEGQGAYNEQFFGPGTRLTVL.

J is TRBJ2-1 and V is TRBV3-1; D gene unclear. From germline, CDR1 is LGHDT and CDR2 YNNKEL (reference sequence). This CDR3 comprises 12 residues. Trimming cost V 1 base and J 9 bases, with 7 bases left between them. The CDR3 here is CASSQAMGEQFF. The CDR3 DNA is TGTGCCAGCAGCCAAGCGATGGGTGAGCAGTTCTTC.

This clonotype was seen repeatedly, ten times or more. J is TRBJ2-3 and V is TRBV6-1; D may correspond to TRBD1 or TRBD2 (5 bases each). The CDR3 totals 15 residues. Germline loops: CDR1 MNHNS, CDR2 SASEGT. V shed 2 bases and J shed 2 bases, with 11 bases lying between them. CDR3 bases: TGTGCCAGCAGTGAACCGGGACGCAACACAGATACGCAGTATTTT. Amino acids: CASSEPGRNTDTQYF.

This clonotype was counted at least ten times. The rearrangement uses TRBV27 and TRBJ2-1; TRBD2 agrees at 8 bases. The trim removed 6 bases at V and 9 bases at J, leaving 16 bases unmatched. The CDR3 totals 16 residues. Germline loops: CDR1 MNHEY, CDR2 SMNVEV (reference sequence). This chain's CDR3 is CASSQPPGLDFGEQFF. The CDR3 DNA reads TGTGCCAGCAGCCAACCGCCGGGACTAGACTTTGGTGAGCAGTTCTTC.

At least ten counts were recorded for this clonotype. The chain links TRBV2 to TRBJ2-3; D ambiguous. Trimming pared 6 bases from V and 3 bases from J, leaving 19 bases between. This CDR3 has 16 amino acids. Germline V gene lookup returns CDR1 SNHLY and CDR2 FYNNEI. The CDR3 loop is CASRDLGYGATDTQYF. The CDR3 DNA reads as TGTGCCAGCAGAGACTTGGGGTACGGAGCGACAGATACGCAGTATTTT. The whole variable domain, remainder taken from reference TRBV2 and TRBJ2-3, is EPEVTQTPSHQVTQMGQEVILRCVPISNHLYFYWYRQILGQKVEFLVSFYNNEISEKSEIFDDQFSVERPDGSNFTLKIRSTKLEDSAMYFCASRDLGYGATDTQYFGPGTRLTVL.

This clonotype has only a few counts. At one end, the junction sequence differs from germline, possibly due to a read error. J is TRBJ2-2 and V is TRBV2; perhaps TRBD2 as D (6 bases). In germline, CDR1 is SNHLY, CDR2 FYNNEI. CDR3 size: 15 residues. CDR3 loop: CASREGSGNTGELFF. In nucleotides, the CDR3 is TGTGCCAGCAGGGAAGGTAGCGGAAACACCGGGGAGCTGTTTTTT.

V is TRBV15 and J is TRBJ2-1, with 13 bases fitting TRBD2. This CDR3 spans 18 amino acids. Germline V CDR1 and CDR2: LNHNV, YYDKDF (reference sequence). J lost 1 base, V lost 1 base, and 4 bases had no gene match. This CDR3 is CATSRVRLAGGSYNEQFF. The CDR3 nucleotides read TGTGCCACCAGCAGAGTAAGACTAGCGGGAGGATCCTACAATGAGCAGTTCTTC. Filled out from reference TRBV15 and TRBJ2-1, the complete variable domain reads DAMVIQNPRYQVTQFGKPVTLSCSQTLNHNVMYWYQQKSSQAPKLLFHYYDKDFNNEADTPDNFQSRRPNTSFCFLDIRSPGLGDTAMYLCATSRVRLAGGSYNEQFFGPGTRLTVL.

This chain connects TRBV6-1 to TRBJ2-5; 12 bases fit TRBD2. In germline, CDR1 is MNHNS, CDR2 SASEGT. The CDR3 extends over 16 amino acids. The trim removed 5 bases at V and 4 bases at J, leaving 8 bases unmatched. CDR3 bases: TGTGCCAGCAGTCGACAGGGGGGACTAGCGGGAGAGACCCAGTACTTC. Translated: CASSRQGGLAGETQYF.

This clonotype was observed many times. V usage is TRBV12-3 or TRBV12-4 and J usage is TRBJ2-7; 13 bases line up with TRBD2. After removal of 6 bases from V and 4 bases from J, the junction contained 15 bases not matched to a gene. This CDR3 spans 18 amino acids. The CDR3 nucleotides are TGTGCCAGCAGCCGAACCCCCGGACTAGCGGGGGACCCTTACGAGCAGTACTTC. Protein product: CASSRTPGLAGDPYEQYF.